In its sample, the clone carrying this T cell receptor beta chain was seen many times. The antigen is undetermined. This entry is derived from a study of neurological immune-mediated disorders. A total of 2 million PBMCs stored at -80 degrees C provided the unsorted libraries. The study's findings and limits: In HTLV-1-associated myelopathy, TCR clonal expansion was greatest, and in multiple sclerosis it was least, below healthy controls.

Trimming took 3 bases from V and 4 from J, leaving 9 bases between them. Germline V gene sequence: CDR1 DFQATT, CDR2 SNEGSKA (reference sequence). The CDR3 covers 12 residues. The cDNA was produced through 5'RACE with 10-nucleotide random UMIs. TCRdb processed the 5' RACE reads anew with MiXCR; each CDR3 protein has one entry. The repertoire has about 55,000 distinct CDR3 sequences, more than 4% of them found once; the top ten carry about 3.1%. The V gene is TRBV20-1, the J gene TRBJ1-2; unclear D gene. The sample comprised PBMCs. This TCR was recovered from a man aged 50-59 years with multiple sclerosis. CDR3 sequence: CSASIDTYGYTF. The CDR3 DNA is TGCAGTGCTAGTATTGACACCTATGGCTACACCTTC.